This T cell receptor (beta chain) stems from a study of shared clonotypes between healthy human individuals. The trim removed 2 bases at V and 1 base at J, leaving 2 bases unmatched. Germline V lookup: CDR1 LGHNA, CDR2 YSLEER. This CDR3 contains 15 residues. The naive CD8 population came from CD45RO-negative cells selected for CCR7, without terminally differentiated effector memory CD45RA+ cells. Only Caucasian adults living in Nashville, Tennessee made up the donor group. Authors' methods: Filtering was not the same, since immunoSEQ gave junction-only sequences without quality scores. Profiling relied on immunoSEQ multiplex PCR, and the TCRdb table lists in-frame clones only, not all of them. D and trimming come from the DNA, and the V and J calls and clone size come from that table. The sample carries about 1,900,000 clones, about 95% recorded once. Comments on this clone: The sample contains more than one DNA sequence encoding this CDR3.

The specimen was naive CD8+ T cells sorted from blood. The chain carries TRBV4-3 and TRBJ1-1; 9 bases line up with TRBD1. This clonotype was sampled from a man younger than 35 in good health. CDR3 region: CASSQLTGGNTEAFF. For the CDR3, the DNA is TGCGCCAGCAGCCAATTGACAGGGGGGAACACTGAAGCTTTCTTT.